One sample yielded the 26 T cell receptor beta chains listed below, sequenced in a study of shared clonotypes between healthy human individuals. The method was immunoSEQ multiplex PCR; TCRdb's version includes in-frame clones alone and lacks a portion of them. Seen here are 450,000 to 700,000 clones, roughly 96% observed once, and the top ten hold over 0.09%. Positively selected for CCR7, the CD45RO-negative cells used as naive CD8 cells excluded terminally differentiated effector memory CD45RA+ cells. Sequencing used naive CD8+ T cells sorted from blood. Receptors were obtained from a woman in her thirties in good health.

This clone was detected once. The chain has TRBV15 and TRBJ1-2; no clear D gene. The V gene's germline CDR1 is LNHNV and CDR2 YYDKDF (reference sequence). Trimming pared 5 bases from V and 2 bases from J, leaving 9 bases between. The CDR3 contains 13 residues. The CDR3 DNA reads TGTGCCACCAGCGGGTCGGCAAACTATGGCTACACCTTC. Amino acids: CATSGSANYGYTF.

This clone came up once. The J gene is TRBJ2-7, the V gene TRBV12-5; unclear D gene. Looked up from germline, CDR1 is LGHNT and CDR2 is FRNRAP. V lost 6 bases, J lost 4 bases, and 10 bases lay in between. The CDR3 has 12 residues. CDR3 region: CASGPGPYEQYF. CDR3 DNA sequence: TGTGCTAGTGGACCCGGACCGTACGAGCAGTACTTC.

The chain joins TRBV7-9 to TRBJ1-2; no definite D call. Per the germline V gene, CDR1 is SEHNR and CDR2 is FQNEAQ (reference sequence). V lost 1 base and J 8 bases, leaving 11 bases between the germline ends. The CDR3 is 13 residues long. This CDR3 is CASSLDASIGYTF. Written as DNA, the CDR3 is TGTGCCAGCAGCTTAGATGCGTCTATAGGCTACACCTTC.

V gene TRBV25-1 combines with J gene TRBJ2-2; unclear D gene. Per the germline V gene, CDR1 is MGHDK and CDR2 is SYGVNS. Trimming removed 1 base from V and 4 bases from J, with 10 bases in between. The CDR3 sequence is 15 residues long. This chain's CDR3 is CASSEWLLGTGELFF. The CDR3 DNA sequence: TGTGCCAGCAGTGAATGGCTTCTGGGCACCGGGGAGCTGTTTTTT.

The rearrangement uses TRBV5-6 and TRBJ2-3; D uncertain. The CDR3 is 16 residues long. Germline V gene lookup returns CDR1 SGHDT and CDR2 YYEEEE. The V end was cut by 3 bases, the J end by 1 base, with 15 bases between. CDR3 amino acids: CASSYHTESGTDTQYF. The CDR3 DNA follows: TGTGCCAGCAGCTATCACACAGAGTCCGGCACAGATACGCAGTATTTT.

The chain uses TRBV7-9 and TRBJ2-7; D possibly corresponds to TRBD1 (6 bases). The CDR3 length is 15 residues. V was pared by 5 bases and J by 1 base, with 15 bases between. The germline CDR1 and CDR2 sequences are SEHNR and FQNEAQ (reference sequence). CDR3 region: CASSPGVGGSYEQYF. CDR3 bases: TGTGCCAGCAGCCCAGGGGTTGGGGGTTCCTACGAGCAGTACTTC.

This clone was seen just once. This chain connects TRBV10-1 to TRBJ2-3, with 12 nucleotides matching TRBD2. In germline, CDR1 is WNHNN, CDR2 SYGVQD (reference sequence). CDR3 length: 14 residues. V lost 3 bases, J lost 11 bases, and 6 bases stayed unmatched. The CDR3 region is CASSDGLAGSVQYF. For the CDR3, the DNA is TGCGCCAGCAGTGACGGACTAGCGGGATCTGTGCAGTATTTT.

The chain combines TRBV27 with TRBJ2-7; D is tentatively TRBD1 or TRBD2 (6 bases each). CDR1 is MNHEY and CDR2 is SMNVEV in the germline V gene (reference sequence). CDR3 length equals 14 residues. V dropped 4 bases and J dropped 6 bases, with 16 bases sitting between them. The CDR3 loop reads CASSSEGGQAEQYF. The CDR3, as DNA: TGTGCCAGCAGTTCGGAGGGGGGTCAGGCCGAGCAGTACTTC.

Of note for this clone: The junction departs from germline at one end; a sequencing error may be responsible. The V call is TRBV5-5, the J call TRBJ1-5, with D tentatively TRBD1 (5 bases). This CDR3 has 14 residues. Germline V gives CDR1 SGHKS, CDR2 YYEKEE (reference sequence). In nucleotides, the CDR3 is TGTGCCAGCAGTCAAGTCTGGGGCAACCAGCCCCAGCATTTT. Translating gives CASSQVWGNQPQHF.

The chain carries TRBV6-4 and TRBJ1-2; possibly TRBD1 for D (5 bases). V was trimmed by 1 base and J by 6 bases, leaving 24 bases between them. Germline V gives CDR1 MRHNA, CDR2 SNTAGT. The CDR3 sequence is 18 residues long. Here the CDR3 DNA reads TGTGCCAGCAGTGACTGGTGGCAACCGGGGGGTTTTCAAGATGGCTACACCTTC. It yields the protein CASSDWWQPGGFQDGYTF.

This chain uses TRBV29-1 with TRBJ2-5; no definite D call. The assigned J gene may be wrong: the sequence end matches TRBJ2-7 better. This CDR3 comprises 13 residues. Per germline, CDR1 SQVTM and CDR2 ANQGSEA. This chain's CDR3 is CSVELGTAGEQYF. CDR3 nucleotide sequence: TGCAGCGTTGAATTGGGAACAGCAGGCGAGCAGTACTTC.

This sequence joins TRBV15 and TRBJ2-1; 7 bases are a match to TRBD2. The junction had 6 bases not matched to a gene; V was cut back by 2 bases and J by 8 bases. This CDR3 has 14 amino acids. The germline CDR1 and CDR2 sequences are LNHNV and YYDKDF (reference sequence). The CDR3 nucleotides are TGTGCCACCAGCAGACCCTCACGGGAGGATGAGCAGTTCTTC. Its translation: CATSRPSREDEQFF.

The chain combines TRBV7-9 with TRBJ2-7; D is undetermined. CDR3 size: 13 residues. Germline V gene sequence: CDR1 SEHNR, CDR2 FQNEAQ (reference sequence). V gave up 4 bases and J gave up 2 bases, with 9 bases separating them. Here the CDR3 reads CASSSGHTYEQYF. The CDR3 DNA reads as TGTGCCAGCAGCTCGGGCCACACCTACGAGCAGTACTTC.

This chain connects TRBV29-1 to TRBJ2-2, with D unresolved. CDR1 is SQVTM, CDR2 ANQGSEA, per germline. The CDR3 has 16 amino acids. Between the trimmed V and J ends, which lost 3 bases and 1 base, there was a span of 15 bases. Here the CDR3 DNA reads TGCAGCGTTGAGGCACAGTCCCTCGGGAACACCGGGGAGCTGTTTTTT. It codes for CSVEAQSLGNTGELFF.

The gene calls are TRBV28 and TRBJ1-5; D not resolved. Germline values: CDR1 MDHEN, CDR2 SYDVKM. The CDR3 totals 14 residues. V was clipped by 6 bases and J by 0 bases, with 9 bases between them. This CDR3 reads CASSHDHSNQPQHF. The CDR3 bases are TGTGCCAGCAGCCATGACCATAGCAATCAGCCCCAGCATTTT.

The sample holds a few counts of this clone. The chain combines TRBV9 with TRBJ2-1; no clear D gene. Germline CDR1 is SGDLS and CDR2 is YYNGEE. V was clipped by 5 bases and J by 6 bases, with 9 bases between them. The CDR3 has 12 residues. Here the CDR3 reads CASSPTPNEQFF. The CDR3 bases are TGTGCCAGCAGTCCTACTCCCAATGAGCAGTTCTTC. Looking up the rest from reference TRBV9 and TRBJ2-1 gives the full variable domain: DSGVTQTPKHLITATGQRVTLRCSPRSGDLSVYWYQQSLDQGLQFLIQYYNGEERAKGNILERFSAQQFPDLHSELNLSSLELGDSALYFCASSPTPNEQFFGPGTRLTVL.

This clone occurred a few times. The chain is built from TRBV28 and TRBJ1-5; D possibly corresponds to TRBD1 (6 bases). The CDR3 is 15 residues long. The germline CDR1 and CDR2 sequences are MDHEN and SYDVKM. The V end was cut by 1 base, the J end by 5 bases, with 12 bases between. CDR3 DNA sequence: TGTGCCAGCAGTTTATTTCACAGGGAAGATCAGCCCCAGCATTTT. Amino acid sequence: CASSLFHREDQPQHF.

The chain employs TRBV5-4 and TRBJ1-1; D ambiguous. CDR3 length: 13 amino acids. Looked up from germline, CDR1 is SGHNT and CDR2 is YYREEE (reference sequence). The V and J ends lost 4 bases and 1 base respectively, with 8 bases between them. For the CDR3, the DNA is TGTGCCAGCAGCCAAAGCGGGAACACTGAAGCTTTCTTT. The encoded protein is CASSQSGNTEAFF.

The gene calls are TRBV2 and TRBJ2-1, with unresolved D. In germline, CDR1 is SNHLY, CDR2 FYNNEI. The CDR3 is 14 residues long. V was clipped by 4 bases and J by 9 bases, with 16 bases between them. The CDR3 here is CASSGSEHISEQFF. CDR3 nucleotide sequence: TGTGCCAGCAGTGGCTCTGAGCATATCAGTGAGCAGTTCTTC.

The chain joins TRBV28 to TRBJ2-7; D remains ambiguous. This CDR3 has 13 residues. V was clipped by 2 bases and J by 0 bases, with 5 bases between them. The V gene's germline CDR1 is MDHEN and CDR2 SYDVKM. CDR3 sequence (DNA): TGTGCCAGCAGTTTAAACTACTCCTACGAGCAGTACTTC. Translating gives CASSLNYSYEQYF.

The genes are TRBV7-2 and TRBJ2-1; D not certain. V was shortened by 2 bases and J by 0 bases, with 17 bases between the two germline ends. Germline lookup yields CDR1 SGHTA and CDR2 FQGNSA. This CDR3 has 18 residues. CDR3 sequence reads: CASSLTLGPMSSYNEQFF. The CDR3 DNA follows: TGTGCCAGCAGCTTAACTCTTGGACCAATGAGCTCCTACAATGAGCAGTTCTTC.

The chain joins TRBV5-1 to TRBJ2-1, with D possibly being TRBD2 (5 bases). CDR1 is SGHRS and CDR2 is YFSETQ in the germline V gene. This CDR3 has 17 residues. Trimming removed 0 bases from V and 0 bases from J, with 13 bases in between. DNA of the CDR3: TGCGCCAGCAGCTTGGAGAGTAGCGCGAGCTCCTACAATGAGCAGTTCTTC. It specifies CASSLESSASSYNEQFF.

The V gene is TRBV27, the J gene TRBJ2-5; D possibly corresponds to TRBD2 (6 bases). The germline V gene encodes CDR1 MNHEY and CDR2 SMNVEV (reference sequence). The CDR3 has 13 amino acids. Trimming pared 4 bases from V and 4 bases from J, leaving 10 bases between. The CDR3 DNA follows: TGTGCCAGCAGTTCGGGACTGTTAGAGACCCAGTACTTC. It codes for CASSSGLLETQYF.

The genes are TRBV6-6 and TRBJ1-1; 9 bases fit TRBD1. The CDR3 has 13 residues. The V segment lost 5 bases and the J segment 4 bases; nucleotides outside the gene matches: 2. Germline V gene lookup returns CDR1 MNHNY and CDR2 SVGAGI (reference sequence). DNA of the CDR3: TGTGCCAGCAGTCAGACAGGGGGCACTGAAGCTTTCTTT. This gives the protein CASSQTGGTEAFF.

The chain uses TRBV15 and TRBJ2-1; D is unclear. The CDR3 has 16 residues. The V and J ends lost 0 bases and 6 bases respectively, with 15 bases between them. Germline loops: CDR1 LNHNV, CDR2 YYDKDF (reference sequence). The CDR3: CATSRDWPDTINEQFF. In DNA, the CDR3 is TGTGCCACCAGCAGAGATTGGCCCGATACCATCAATGAGCAGTTCTTC. Variable domain in full (rest from reference TRBV15 and TRBJ2-1): DAMVIQNPRYQVTQFGKPVTLSCSQTLNHNVMYWYQQKSSQAPKLLFHYYDKDFNNEADTPDNFQSRRPNTSFCFLDIRSPGLGDTAMYLCATSRDWPDTINEQFFGPGTRLTVL.

CDR3 DNA sequence: TGTGCCAGCAGCTCATTTTGGAGGGACGGGGCCAACGTCCTGACTTTC. This encodes CASSSFWRDGANVLTF. The J gene is TRBJ2-6, the V gene TRBV9; weak D call: TRBD2 (6 bases). CDR3 length: 16 amino acids. In germline, CDR1 is SGDLS, CDR2 YYNGEE. The V end was cut by 4 bases, the J end by 4 bases, with 15 bases between. Full variable domain (outside the CDR3, taken from reference TRBV9 and TRBJ2-6): DSGVTQTPKHLITATGQRVTLRCSPRSGDLSVYWYQQSLDQGLQFLIQYYNGEERAKGNILERFSAQQFPDLHSELNLSSLELGDSALYFCASSSFWRDGANVLTFGAGSRLTVL.